The 21 T cell receptor beta chains given below trace back to one sample, sequenced in a study of shared clonotypes between healthy human individuals. Sequencing used immunoSEQ multiplex PCR; TCRdb keeps in-frame clones, though not all of them. The sample records over a million clones, 95% to 97% being singletons. Sequenced: naive CD4+ T cells sorted from blood. Stated subset: CD45RA+ positively selected. The receptors were gathered from a man aged 25 to 40 in good health.

The gene calls are TRBV6-6 and TRBJ1-2; TRBD1 might be the D (5 bases). V lost 4 bases to trimming and J lost 10 bases, with 16 bases between them. This CDR3 contains 13 residues. Germline V lookup: CDR1 MNHNY, CDR2 SVGAGI (reference sequence). CDR3 loop: CASSWAAGPDYTF. CDR3 nucleotide sequence: TGTGCCAGCAGTTGGGCTGCGGGGCCCGACTACACCTTC.

J is TRBJ2-7 and V is TRBV5-1; D is ambiguous. Germline-derived CDR1 and CDR2 are SGHRS and YFSETQ. This CDR3 spans 13 amino acids. Trimming pared 4 bases from V and 2 bases from J, leaving 10 bases between. The DNA for the CDR3 is TGCGCCAGCAGCGATAAGGCTACCTACGAGCAGTACTTC. This gives the protein CASSDKATYEQYF.

The chain links TRBV6-4 to TRBJ2-1, with no clear D. V lost 3 bases and J lost 2, with 14 bases in between. CDR3 length equals 16 residues. The V gene's germline CDR1 is MRHNA and CDR2 SNTAGT. The DNA of the CDR3 is TGTGCCAGCAGTGAAGGGCTGCTCTTCCCCTACAATGAGCAGTTCTTC. Translating it yields CASSEGLLFPYNEQFF.

This sequence joins TRBV9 and TRBJ2-7; TRBD2 agrees at 12 bases. The CDR3 has 15 amino acids. V shed 4 bases and J 6 bases; nucleotides not matched to a gene: 8. CDR1 is SGDLS, CDR2 YYNGEE, per germline. CDR3 sequence reads: CASSSRLAGDSEQYF. In DNA, the CDR3 is TGTGCCAGCAGCTCCCGACTAGCGGGAGACTCCGAGCAGTACTTC.

As for this clone: The sample holds other DNA sequences that translate to the same CDR3. V gene TRBV27 combines with J gene TRBJ1-5; 8 positions agree with TRBD1. Trimming at V came to 5 bases and at J to 1 base, leaving 1 base not matched to a gene. From germline, CDR1 is MNHEY and CDR2 SMNVEV (reference sequence). The CDR3 totals 14 residues. As DNA, the CDR3 is TGTGCCAGCAGTCGGACAGGGAGCAATCAGCCCCAGCATTTT. Translating it yields CASSRTGSNQPQHF.

With respect to this clone: The same CDR3 can be traced to other DNA sequences in this sample. The rearrangement joins TRBV5-1 to TRBJ2-7, with D perhaps matching TRBD1 (5 bases). Trimming left V 0 bases short and J 1 base short, with 8 bases between. CDR1 SGHRS and CDR2 YFSETQ come from the germline V gene. CDR3 length: 14 residues. CDR3 nucleotides: TGCGCCAGCAGCTTGGGACAGTTTTCCTACGAGCAGTACTTC. This codes for CASSLGQFSYEQYF.

The gene calls are TRBV6-1 and TRBJ1-1; D not resolved. The V gene lost 2 bases and the J gene lost 0 bases, with 10 bases spanning the gap. Germline CDR1 reads MNHNS; CDR2 reads SASEGT. CDR3 length: 15 residues. CDR3 region: CASSEQWFMNTEAFF. Here the CDR3 DNA reads TGTGCCAGCAGTGAACAGTGGTTTATGAACACTGAAGCTTTCTTT.

This chain connects TRBV7-2 to TRBJ2-4; D uncertain. Germline CDR1 reads SGHTA; CDR2 reads FQGNSA. The CDR3 totals 14 residues. The V gene lost 5 bases and the J gene lost 8 bases, with 16 bases spanning the gap. CDR3 in amino acids: CASSLQPLQHIQYF. The CDR3 DNA is TGTGCCAGCAGCCTACAGCCCCTCCAGCACATTCAGTACTTC.

This clone was counted a single time. This same CDR3 is encoded by further DNA sequences in the sample. The genes are TRBV5-1 and TRBJ2-5; TRBD1 matches 7 bases. The germline CDR1 and CDR2 sequences are SGHRS and YFSETQ. The trim removed 0 bases at V and 1 base at J, leaving 0 bases unmatched. The CDR3 extends over 14 amino acids. For the CDR3, the DNA is TGCGCCAGCAGCTTGGGGACAGGCCAAGAGACCCAGTACTTC. Translating gives CASSLGTGQETQYF.

This clone was picked up one time. This sequence joins TRBV15 and TRBJ1-2, with 7 bases aligning to TRBD1. J lost 4 bases, V lost 3 bases, and 5 bases had no gene match. This CDR3 has 14 residues. Per germline, CDR1 LNHNV and CDR2 YYDKDF (reference sequence). CDR3 sequence reads: CATSRGQSRYGYTF. The CDR3 nucleotides are TGTGCCACCAGCAGGGGACAGAGCCGCTATGGCTACACCTTC.

The J gene is TRBJ2-3, the V gene TRBV10-3; D gene unclear. Germline loops: CDR1 ENHRY, CDR2 SYGVKD. CDR3 length: 14 amino acids. Trimming took 2 bases from V and 2 from J, leaving 8 bases between them. The CDR3 DNA sequence: TGTGCCATCAGTGAGATCTCTGCCACAGATACGCAGTATTTT. Translated, it gives CAISEISATDTQYF.

A note on this clone: At one of its ends the junction is not consistent with the germline gene, which may arise from a read error. J is TRBJ2-3 and V is TRBV19; weak D call: TRBD1 (6 bases). The CDR3 is 14 amino acids. From germline, CDR1 is LNHDA and CDR2 SQIVND (reference sequence). Here the CDR3 reads CASRHRVNPDTQYF. CDR3 coding DNA: TGTGCTAGTAGGCACAGGGTTAATCCAGATACGCAGTATTTT.

This rearrangement joins TRBV18 to TRBJ1-2; D not certain. This CDR3 has 15 amino acids. Per the germline V gene, CDR1 is KGHSH and CDR2 is LQKENI. Deletions cut 2 bases from V and 6 bases from J, with 16 bases between. CDR3 amino acids: CASSPELRNNDGYTF. As DNA, the CDR3 is TGTGCCAGCTCACCAGAACTCCGCAACAATGATGGCTACACCTTC.

This chain uses TRBV10-3 with TRBJ1-1, with no clear D. Trimming took 2 bases from V and 4 from J, leaving 2 bases between them. Germline values: CDR1 ENHRY, CDR2 SYGVKD. The CDR3 covers 11 residues. The CDR3 region has the DNA TGTGCCATCAGTGAGGGCACTGAAGCTTTCTTT. Protein product: CAISEGTEAFF.

The chain combines TRBV6-6 with TRBJ1-2; D gene ambiguous. Germline CDR1 MNHNY, CDR2 SVGAGI (reference sequence). Trimming left V 5 bases short and J 5 bases short, with 6 bases between. CDR3 length: 11 residues. Written as DNA, the CDR3 is TGTGCCAGCAGTCCCCGGTATGGCTACACCTTC. Translated: CASSPRYGYTF.

This rearrangement joins TRBV4-1 to TRBJ2-2; the match to TRBD2 covers 10 bases. CDR3 length: 16 amino acids. The junction had 9 bases not matched to a gene; V was cut back by 4 bases and J by 7 bases. Per germline, CDR1 MGHRA and CDR2 YSYEKL. For the CDR3, the DNA is TGCGCCAGCAGCCTATCCGGGACTAGCGAGGTCGGGGAGCTGTTTTTT. Amino acid sequence: CASSLSGTSEVGELFF.

Details on this clone: Within the sample, other DNA sequences also encode this same CDR3. The chain recombines TRBV7-2 with TRBJ2-7, with TRBD2 matching 8 bases. CDR1 is SGHTA and CDR2 is FQGNSA in the germline V gene. This CDR3 has 14 amino acids. V lost 6 bases, J lost 3 bases, and 7 bases stayed unmatched. CDR3 nucleotide sequence: TGTGCCAGCAGTCCCGGGACTAGACTCTACGAGCAGTACTTC. Protein sequence: CASSPGTRLYEQYF. Full variable domain (remainder filled in from reference TRBV7-2 and TRBJ2-7): GAGVSQSPSNKVTEKGKDVELRCDPISGHTALYWYRQSLGQGLEFLIYFQGNSAPDKSGLPSDRFSAERTGGSVSTLTIQRTQQEDSAVYLCASSPGTRLYEQYFGPGTRLTVT.

The chain uses TRBV19 and TRBJ2-2; unclear D gene. The CDR3 length is 14 residues. Between the trimmed V and J ends, which lost 2 bases and 1 base, there was a span of 5 bases. Germline lookup yields CDR1 LNHDA and CDR2 SQIVND (reference sequence). CDR3 loop: CASSILGNTGELFF. CDR3 DNA: TGTGCCAGTAGTATACTGGGGAACACCGGGGAGCTGTTTTTT.

This clone appeared a few times. The genes are TRBV5-1 and TRBJ2-3, with 9 nucleotides matching TRBD1. From germline, CDR1 is SGHRS and CDR2 YFSETQ. The CDR3 runs to 16 residues. V trimming: 4 bases; J trimming: 2 bases; junction bases outside the gene matches: 8. The CDR3 nucleotides are TGCGCCAGCAGCCCACCGGTACAGGGGGCCACAGATACGCAGTATTTT. This codes for CASSPPVQGATDTQYF.

The chain is built from TRBV5-1 and TRBJ2-7; TRBD2 agrees at 11 bases. This CDR3 is built from 16 residues. From germline, CDR1 is SGHRS and CDR2 YFSETQ. Trimming at V came to 4 bases and at J to 4 bases, leaving 10 bases not matched to a gene. CDR3 in DNA: TGCGCCAGCAGCGACGAGGGGCTAGCGGGAGGATACGAGCAGTACTTC. Protein sequence: CASSDEGLAGGYEQYF.

V gene TRBV28 combines with J gene TRBJ1-5, with D possibly matching TRBD1 (5 bases). Trimming shortened V by 5 bases and J by 5 bases, and 16 bases separated the two germline ends. CDR1 is MDHEN and CDR2 is SYDVKM in the germline V gene. The CDR3 sequence is 15 residues long. Here the CDR3 reads CASSTPGRSDQPQHF. The CDR3 bases are TGTGCCAGCAGTACCCCAGGGAGATCCGATCAGCCCCAGCATTTT.